This T cell receptor (beta chain) was retrieved from a study of molecular identifiers for immune sequencing clone quantification (dated by TCRdb to 2016 to 2018). With respect to the entire study: In a replicate experiment, RNA from roughly 21,000 or 96,000 naive CD8 T cells was split into five aliquots, four of which were sequenced. This methods study used CD8 T cells to benchmark TCR RNA copy counting and molecular-identifier clustering-based TCR repertoire sequencing (MIDCIRS).

Libraries of naive CD8 T cells were built from anywhere between about 17,000 and 1,000,000 sorted cells, with 10%, 30% or 50% of the purified RNA used. Naive CD8 T cells, defined as CD8+CD4-CCR7+CD45RA+, were FACS-sorted into RLT Plus buffer on a BD FACSAria II. To test detection sensitivity, Jurkat RNA equivalent to ten TCR copies was spiked into samples of roughly 20,000-1,000,000 naive CD8 T cells. Enrichment of CD8 T cells was done with RosetteSep CD8+ T Cell Enrichment Cocktail plus Ficoll-Paque, and ACK red cell lysis came afterward. Library prep was done by PCR. This sample was sequenced with an Illumina HiSeq 4000. Bulk TCR libraries were made following a previously described method, with the TCR primers given in Table S5. Purification of total RNA was performed with the Qiagen AllPrep DNA/RNA kit. Before analysis, reads from multiple sequencing runs of one library were combined. From the authors' description of their analysis: Only reads with exact TCR constant sequence were kept, trimmed to 150 nt, and grouped by their 12-nt molecular barcodes. Within each barcode group, reads were sub-clustered at a 15% Levenshtein threshold, and quality-weighted consensus sequences were built per RNA molecule. Non-functional sequences were discarded, and so were lower-count sequences lying one edit away from another sequence. Based on a fit of two negative binomial distributions, barcode sub-clusters having less than 20% of the maximum read count were discarded. Using fastp trimming at Q25 and MiXCR clonotype assembly, TCRdb reanalyzed the public sequencing data and kept in-frame beta chains. Rows are unified per CDR3 protein, each entry keeping the most common DNA and genes. The authors' filters were not applied to this entry. In all, the sample holds about 640,000 distinct CDR3 sequences, and less than 20% of those were seen once. The leading ten clones occupy 0.75% to 0.95% of the sample.

Overall study results and their limits: Modeling gave about three recovered TCR RNA copies per cell versus 8 to 10 by digital PCR, implying around 33% capture efficiency. The naive libraries included spiked-in Jurkat TCR RNA (around 9 copies' worth), and this Jurkat TCR RNA is not part of the donor repertoire. In CMV-specific effector cells, over 98% of molecules were held by clones above 20 RNA copies, whereas under 1% of molecules were held by such clones in naive cells. Even against a background of about a million naive CD8 T cells, spiked-in Jurkat TCR RNA amounting to a single cell's worth was reported to be detectable. When barcode sub-clustering was omitted, TCR diversity was inflated by chimeric consensus sequences, with chimeras reaching as high as 47%. The sizes of highly expanded clones could end up underestimated when identical TCR molecules share a barcode.

This clonotype has ten or more counts. It lacks a known antigen. No base-level quality is on record; no much larger clone is a single base apart. V is clipped by 5 bases and J by 0 bases, and the sequence between their germline boundaries is 16 bases long. The CDR3 contains 16 residues, cysteine and phenylalanine counted. Only the CDR3 portion is preserved as DNA: 48 bases, with reading frame beginning at the first base. Via the germline V gene (reference sequence), CDR1 is DFQATT and CDR2 SNEGSKA. Here the chain combines TRBV20-1 and TRBJ2-2; the D segment cannot be called with confidence. Sequencing was carried out using naive CD8+ T cells from blood, with Jurkat cell RNA spiked in. Taken with the paper, the label for cell subset or site translates to: FACS-sorted CD8+CD4-CCR7+CD45RA+ naive T cells. This TCR was sampled from a human donor in good health. Some libraries in this study had Jurkat cell RNA spiked in. The encoded CDR3 is CSAPMLRSPNTGELFF. At the DNA level, the sequence is TGCAGTGCTCCAATGCTACGTAGTCCGAACACCGGGGAGCTGTTTTTT.